This TCR beta chain was captured by sequencing in a study of beta chain features in type 1 diabetes (dated by TCRdb to the late 2010s). A note on the overall study: Mean age, gender distribution, total cell number and subset yield did not differ between patients and healthy donors. Across all samples, 107,917,701 sorted cells were examined, and cell number per subset correlated strongly with RNA yield. The study compared the TCRB repertoires of sorted circulating CD4+ T cell subsets in recently diagnosed type 1 diabetes patients with those in matched healthy donors. Whereas all 30 or so donors provided naive and central memory subsets, regulatory and stem cell-like memory subsets were isolated from just 8 patients and about eight healthy donors.

V is pared back by 4 bases and J by 0 bases, with 15 bases lying between the germline termini. The CDR3, cysteine through phenylalanine, is 16 amino acids long. CDR3 DNA is the only sequence kept; it has 48 bases, read in frame from the first base. The CDR1 and CDR2 encoded by the germline V gene are MNHEY and SVGAGI. All of the isolated RNA was reverse transcribed with the High Capacity cDNA Reverse Transcription Kit, so expressed TCRB transcripts were sequenced. Naive, central memory and regulatory T cell samples underwent deep immunoSEQ sequencing, averaging around 3.6 million total reads per sample. After sorted cells were lysed in RLT buffer, RNA was extracted with DNase-treated RNeasy Micro or Mini kits, with the choice depending on cell number. To prevent cross-contamination, every cell subset was processed on its own, while patient and healthy donor samples were processed together. Using the immunoSEQ multiplex PCR, TCRB sequences were amplified from cDNA into 87-bp fragments spanning the CDR3 region. Amplicons were sequenced on the Illumina HiSeq platform. Under the source paper's analysis protocol: PCR bias was corrected computationally using synthetic template baselines, and reads within Hamming distance 2 were collapsed, with unmergeable singletons discarded. Reads were aligned against IMGT to assign V, D and J genes, CDR3 length and insertions or deletions at six rearrangement sites. Clonotype counts were normalized to sorted cell number within each subset before computing true diversity and Gini coefficients with the tcR R package. Repertoire sharing was quantified using the overlap coefficient calculated on TCRB nucleotide sequences. TCRdb limited this immuneACCESS table to in-frame rearrangements with V and J called. A share of clones is missing; checked studies link under half to unresolved V genes, and the rest is unexplained. V and J calls and clone size come straight from that table; D and trimming were deduced from the DNA. For this sample the table gives about 150,000 clones, of which around 10% were detected only once. Together, the top ten hold more than 0.45% of the sample.

On the study overall, not on this receptor specifically: In all four CD4+ subsets, TCRB CDR3 length was moderately but significantly shorter in type 1 diabetes patients. At VDJ recombination sites, type 1 diabetes patients had fewer insertions and more deleted nucleotides, which implies abnormalities in thymic rearrangement. Because cDNA rather than genomic DNA was sequenced, highly expressing activated cells could have been over-represented, although no difference in activation and CD3 levels was found between groups. PCR might favor shorter templates, but patient and control samples were amplified and corrected together, so any skew would affect both groups equally. Because small numbers of individuals were included in the HLA sub-analyses, any influence of HLA type on TCRB rearrangement was left unresolved. The naive, central memory and regulatory TCRB repertoires appeared to resemble one another more closely among patients than among healthy donors.

Each donor gave one peripheral blood draw, averaging approximately 0.12 L, which was collected into heparinised tubes. Naive, central memory, regulatory and stem cell-like memory CD4+ T cells were sorted on a BD FACSAria II using a panel including CD45RO, CCR7, CD25, CD127, CD95 and CD27. Every sorted population had a purity above 98%. PBMCs were isolated immediately by Lymphoprep density gradient centrifugation and stained directly without culture. So that batch effects would be minimized, each experiment stained and sorted samples in pairs, pairing one healthy donor with one patient. This clone was picked up a small number of times. The antigen it recognizes is unknown. Base qualities are not provided; no much larger clone lies one nucleotide away.

Sequencing was done on a sample of central memory CD4+ T cells from blood. This TCR was sampled from a man aged 30-40 years with type 1 diabetes. The V and J segments used are TRBV6-5 and TRBJ2-5, with the D gene uncertain. This receptor has the CDR3 CASSLLASRYQETQYF. Here is the DNA: TGTGCCAGCAGTTTATTAGCCTCGAGGTACCAAGAGACCCAGTACTTC.